This T cell receptor (beta chain) was identified during a study of T cells in Graves' hyperthyroidism and ophthalmopathy. As for the study in general: Peripheral blood was acquired at first diagnosis, ahead of any therapy whatsoever.

This CDR3 has 13 amino acids. Germline CDR1 is LGHDT and CDR2 is YNNKEL (reference sequence). V was trimmed by 3 bases and J by 5 bases, leaving 11 bases between them. This clonotype appeared a few times. The antigen is not known. Diagnoses were established using clinical symptoms, serum thyroxine and TRAb, thyroid ultrasound and orbital computed tomography. Isolation of PBMCs was performed on around 10 ml fresh peripheral blood. TCR beta CDR3 regions were amplified from RNA. The TCR CDR3 was amplified in a first-round RT-PCR using the HTBI primer set. TCRdb fed the multiplex PCR reads into MiXCR, producing one record per CDR3 protein. In the table there are about 520,000 distinct CDR3 sequences, roughly a quarter of which are singletons. Study-wide findings and caveats: Blood also contained most expanded thyroid clonotypes above 0.001.

Sequenced sample: blood. The clonotype originates from a woman aged 25-40 years with Graves' ophthalmopathy. The chain employs TRBV3-1 and TRBJ2-7, with a weak D call TRBD2 (6 bases). As DNA, the CDR3 is TGTGCCAGCAGCCACGGAGGGCGGGACGAGCAGTACTTC. It translates to CASSHGGRDEQYF.